One and the same sample provided the 5 T cell receptor beta chains below, sequenced in a study of regulatory T cells in long-lasting Graves disease (dated by TCRdb to 2020 to 2022). Reading the label with the study, this specimen's time point is: newly diagnosed GD, antithyroid drugs for less than 3 months. RNA was extracted from PBMCs in TRIzol for both TCR sequencing and RNA sequencing. Library creation used multiplex PCR. Sequencing was carried out with an Illumina HiSeq 4000. To build TCR beta libraries, CDR3 regions were amplified by Arm-PCR using iRepertoire HTBI primers. The public reads were reprocessed in TCRdb via fastp at Q25 and MiXCR, keeping in-frame beta chains. Every entry covers one CDR3 protein and lists the most common genes and DNA from its rows. The sample table records about 620,000 distinct CDR3 sequences; 15% to 20% of these occur just once. The ten biggest clones cover around 19% of the sample.

These data were also reused for a study on T cells in Graves' hyperthyroidism and ophthalmopathy.

The source material was peripheral blood mononuclear cells (PBMCs), sampled at new diagnosis, from a patient treated with antithyroid drugs. The receptors originated from a young woman with Graves disease. Donor details come from another sample of the same person, matched by shared clones.

This clonotype was recorded at least ten times. The chain employs TRBV7-8 and TRBJ2-3; either TRBD1 or TRBD2 may fit D (5 bases each). CDR1 and CDR2 (germline): SGHVS, FQNEAQ. V was pared by 0 bases and J by 2 bases, with 9 bases between. This CDR3 is 15 amino acids long. In DNA, the CDR3 is TGTGCCAGCAGCTTAGCGCAAGGGACCACAGATACGCAGTATTTT. Residues: CASSLAQGTTDTQYF.

This clonotype was seen a few times. CDR3 in amino acids: CASSQEWQSYEQYF. In DNA, the CDR3 is TGCGCCAGCAGCCAAGAGTGGCAGTCATACGAGCAGTACTTC. The chain joins TRBV4-1 to TRBJ2-7; unclear D gene. The CDR3 has 14 residues. Looked up from germline, CDR1 is MGHRA and CDR2 is YSYEKL. Trimming took 0 bases from V and 4 from J, leaving 10 bases between them.

This chain joins TRBV3-1 and TRBJ2-1; tentative D call: TRBD2 (6 bases). The CDR3 has 16 amino acids. V was cut by 0 bases and J by 6 bases, with 15 bases left in between. The germline CDR1 and CDR2 sequences are LGHDT and YNNKEL (reference sequence). The CDR3 protein is CASSQDLLIAVNEQFF. The CDR3, as DNA: TGTGCCAGCAGCCAAGATCTACTAATAGCGGTCAATGAGCAGTTCTTC.

Comment on this clonotype: Germline is not matched at one junction end, which may reflect a read error. This chain links TRBV7-9 with TRBJ2-7; D unclear. The germline CDR1 and CDR2 sequences are SEHNR and FQNEAQ (reference sequence). This CDR3 contains 11 residues. This CDR3 reads CAGSFSAEQYF. DNA for the CDR3: TGTGCCGGCAGCTTTAGTGCCGAGCAGTACTTC.

The genes are TRBV12-3 or TRBV12-4 and TRBJ2-1; TRBD1 aligns across 10 bases. This CDR3 is 14 amino acids long. Trimming at V came to 6 bases and at J to 9 bases, leaving 8 bases not matched to a gene. The CDR3 is CASRRDRGWGEQFF. The CDR3 DNA reads TGTGCCAGCAGACGGGACAGGGGCTGGGGTGAGCAGTTCTTC.